Shown below are 6 T cell receptor beta chains from a single sample sequenced in a study of T cells in Graves' hyperthyroidism and ophthalmopathy. RNA transcripts gave rise to amplified TCR beta CDR3 regions. The primer set for the first-round RT-PCR of the TCR CDR3 was HTBI. TCRdb recomputed calls from the multiplex PCR reads with MiXCR, one row per CDR3 protein. This sample has about 350,000 distinct CDR3 sequences; roughly 14% occur once, and the top ten carry just under 25%. Sequencing input: blood. The receptors here all came from a woman aged 25 to 39 with Graves' hyperthyroidism.

This clonotype was counted at least ten times. The chain combines TRBV27 with TRBJ2-1; unclear D gene. Germline V gene data show CDR1 as MNHEY and CDR2 as SMNVEV (reference sequence). V was pared by 4 bases and J by 6 bases, with 13 bases between. The CDR3 has 14 amino acids. The CDR3 reads CASSSFKESNEQFF. The CDR3 bases are TGTGCCAGCAGTTCCTTCAAAGAGAGCAATGAGCAGTTCTTC.

This clonotype was observed at least ten times. The chain recombines TRBV6-5 with TRBJ2-2; D is unresolved. In germline, CDR1 is MNHEY, CDR2 SVGAGI. CDR3 length equals 12 residues. The germline V and J ends were trimmed by 2 bases and 6 bases, with 4 bases remaining between them. The CDR3 DNA sequence: TGTGCCAGCAGTTACGGGGCCGGGGAGCTGTTTTTT. Protein: CASSYGAGELFF.

This clonotype was detected many times. Here the CDR3 reads CSALGDRVEAFF. The DNA for the CDR3 is TGCAGCGCCCTGGGGGATAGGGTTGAAGCTTTCTTT. The gene calls are TRBV29-1 and TRBJ1-1; weak D call: TRBD1 (5 bases). Trimming pared 7 bases from V and 7 bases from J, leaving 16 bases between. The germline V gene encodes CDR1 SQVTM and CDR2 ANQGSEA. The CDR3 has 12 residues.

About this clonotype itself: The final CDR3 position lacks the conserved phenylalanine or tryptophan, pointing to a likely read error. The rearrangement links TRBV6-2 or TRBV6-3 to TRBJ2-5, with TRBD1 matching 9 bases. Germline CDR1 MNHEY, CDR2 SVGEGT. CDR3 length equals 16 residues. Trimming took 6 bases from V and 4 from J; bases not matched to a gene: 12. CDR3 sequence reads: CASRTYRGRVGETQYL. The CDR3 DNA sequence: TGTGCCAGCAGGACCTACAGGGGGCGGGTTGGAGAGACCCAGTACCTC.

The chain combines TRBV20-1 with TRBJ2-7; 8 positions match TRBD1. CDR3 length equals 17 residues. CDR1 and CDR2 (germline): DFQATT, SNEGSKA (reference sequence). The V segment lost 1 base and the J segment 3 bases; nucleotides outside the gene matches: 14. CDR3 sequence (DNA): TGCAGTGCTAGAGGCGACAGGGGATTTGACGCGGACTACGAGCAGTACTTC. This encodes CSARGDRGFDADYEQYF.

Remarks on this clonotype: With a much larger clone just one base away, this may be a read error. The chain has TRBV29-1 and TRBJ2-7; TRBD1 matches 9 bases. The CDR3 length is 14 residues. Per germline, CDR1 SQVTM and CDR2 ANQGSEA. This chain's CDR3 is CSVLGTGLSYKQYF. In DNA, the CDR3 is TGCAGCGTCCTGGGGACAGGGCTATCCTACAAGCAGTACTTC.